What follows are 7 T cell receptor beta chains derived from one specimen sequenced in a study of T cell responses to AZD1222 COVID-19 vaccine. Sequenced by immunoSEQ multiplex PCR; TCRdb stores in-frame clones only, minus some. The repertoire includes more than 140,000 clones, more than 70% of them detected once, and under 2.5% sits in the top ten. The sequencing used peripheral blood, collected on day 0 of AZD1222 vaccination. Every receptor here comes from an adult in good health.

This chain connects TRBV23-1 to TRBJ1-5; weak D call: TRBD1 (5 bases). TRBV23-1 is annotated as an ORF whose role is uncertain. The CDR3 runs 16 residues. V lost 4 bases and J lost 0, with 13 bases in between. CDR3 DNA: TGCGCCAGCAGTCCTACGACAGTATATAGCAATCAGCCCCAGCATTTT. Protein sequence: CASSPTTVYSNQPQHF.

The chain carries TRBV14 and TRBJ1-2; D gene unclear. This CDR3 has 14 amino acids. Trimming cost V 4 bases and J 4 bases, with 13 bases left between them. Germline V lookup: CDR1 SGHDN, CDR2 FVKESK. As DNA, the CDR3 is TGTGCCAGCAGCCCCCTTGGGCCGCTCTATGGCTACACCTTC. Translating it yields CASSPLGPLYGYTF.

This clone was seen once. The CDR3 DNA follows: TGTGCCAGCAGCTTAGCCGCCAGACTGAACACTGAAGCTTTCTTT. Its protein product is CASSLAARLNTEAFF. This sequence joins TRBV11-1 and TRBJ1-1; no reliable D call. Deletions cut 0 bases from V and 0 bases from J, with 8 bases between. CDR1 is SGHAT and CDR2 is FQDESV in the germline V gene (reference sequence). The CDR3 sequence is 15 residues long.

The chain carries TRBV25-1 and TRBJ1-2, with D perhaps matching TRBD1 (6 bases). Trimming took 4 bases from V and 8 from J, leaving 20 bases between them. Germline loops: CDR1 MGHDK, CDR2 SYGVNS. This CDR3 has 15 residues. CDR3 coding DNA: TGTGCCAGCAGTGCCCCATCGGGACACCCTCCCGGCTACACCTTC. As protein: CASSAPSGHPPGYTF.

The gene calls are TRBV14 and TRBJ1-5; TRBD1 is a possible D gene (5 bases). Germline CDR1 is SGHDN and CDR2 is FVKESK. The CDR3 is 16 amino acids. Trimming pared 2 bases from V and 6 bases from J, leaving 17 bases between. This CDR3 reads CASSQPGRKPSQPQHF. CDR3 DNA: TGTGCCAGCAGCCAACCGGGACGGAAACCCAGTCAGCCCCAGCATTTT.

The chain employs TRBV19 and TRBJ1-2; tentatively, D is TRBD1 (6 bases). Germline-derived CDR1 and CDR2 are LNHDA and SQIVND (reference sequence). This CDR3 has 13 residues. V dropped 5 bases and J dropped 6 bases, with 13 bases sitting between them. CDR3 DNA sequence: TGTGCCAGTAGTCCAGGGGTGAGGCATGGCTACACCTTC. Residues: CASSPGVRHGYTF.

CDR3 in amino acids: CATSDSMARNEQFF. CDR3 nucleotides: TGTGCCACCAGTGATTCTATGGCCAGGAATGAGCAGTTCTTC. This chain connects TRBV24-1 to TRBJ2-1; D call uncertain. Trimming took 2 bases from V and 7 from J, leaving 11 bases between them. This CDR3 spans 14 amino acids. Germline CDR1 and CDR2: KGHDR and SFDVKD.